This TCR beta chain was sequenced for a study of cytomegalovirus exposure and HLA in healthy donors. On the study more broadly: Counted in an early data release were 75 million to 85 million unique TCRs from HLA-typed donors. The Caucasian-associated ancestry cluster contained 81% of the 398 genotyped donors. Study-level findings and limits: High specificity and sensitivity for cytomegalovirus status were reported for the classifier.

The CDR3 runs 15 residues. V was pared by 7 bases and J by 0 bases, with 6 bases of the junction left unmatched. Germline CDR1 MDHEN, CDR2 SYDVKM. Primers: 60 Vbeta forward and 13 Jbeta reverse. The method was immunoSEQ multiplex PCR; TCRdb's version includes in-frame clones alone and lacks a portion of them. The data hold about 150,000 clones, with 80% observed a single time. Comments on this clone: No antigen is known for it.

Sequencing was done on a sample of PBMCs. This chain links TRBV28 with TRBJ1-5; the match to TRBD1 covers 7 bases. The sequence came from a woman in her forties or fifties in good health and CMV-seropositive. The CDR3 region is CASKGGGYSNQPQHF. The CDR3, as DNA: TGTGCCAGCAAAGGGGGCGGTTATAGCAATCAGCCCCAGCATTTT.